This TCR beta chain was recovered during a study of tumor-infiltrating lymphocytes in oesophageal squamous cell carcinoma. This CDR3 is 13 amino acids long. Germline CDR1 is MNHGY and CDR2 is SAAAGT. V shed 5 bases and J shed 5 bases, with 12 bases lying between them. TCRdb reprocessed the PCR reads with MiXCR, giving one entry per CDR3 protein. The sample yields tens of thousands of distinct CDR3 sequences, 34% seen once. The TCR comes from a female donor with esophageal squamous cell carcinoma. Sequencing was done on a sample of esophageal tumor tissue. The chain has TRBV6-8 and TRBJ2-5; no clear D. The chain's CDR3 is CASSVERGETQYF. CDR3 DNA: TGTGCCAGCAGTGTTGAGCGAGGCGAGACCCAGTACTTC.